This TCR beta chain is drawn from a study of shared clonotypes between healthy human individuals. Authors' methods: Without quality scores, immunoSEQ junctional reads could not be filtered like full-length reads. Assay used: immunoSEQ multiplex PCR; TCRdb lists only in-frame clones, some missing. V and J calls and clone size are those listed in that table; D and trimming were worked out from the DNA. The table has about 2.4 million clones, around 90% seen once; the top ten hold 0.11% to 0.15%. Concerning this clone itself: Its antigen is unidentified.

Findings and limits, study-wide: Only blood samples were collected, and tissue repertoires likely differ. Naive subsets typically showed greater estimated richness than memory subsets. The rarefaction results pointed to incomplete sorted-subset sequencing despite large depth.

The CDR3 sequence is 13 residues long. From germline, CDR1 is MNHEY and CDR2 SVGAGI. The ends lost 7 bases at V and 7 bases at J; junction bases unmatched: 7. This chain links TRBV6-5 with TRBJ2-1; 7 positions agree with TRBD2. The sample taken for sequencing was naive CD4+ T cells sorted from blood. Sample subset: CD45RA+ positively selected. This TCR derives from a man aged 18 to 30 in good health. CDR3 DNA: TGTGCCAGCACCAAACCGGGGGGAAATGAGCAGTTCTTC. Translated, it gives CASTKPGGNEQFF.